The following is a TCR beta chain sequence with its context. The sample belongs to a study of blood T cell repertoires in COVID-19. In the original analysis: Estimation of nucleated cell counts was performed using reference gene primer amplification. Some clones are missing from TCRdb's copy, which holds only in-frame ones; the method was immunoSEQ multiplex PCR. The V and J calls and clone size are taken from that table; D and trimming were inferred from the DNA. Here the sample spans about 61,000 clones, 60% to 80% being singletons. This CDR3 spans 18 amino acids. CDR1 is SNHLY and CDR2 is FYNNEI in the germline V gene. The V gene end was trimmed by 9 bases and the J gene end by 0 bases; junction bases not matched to a gene: 14.

The specimen was peripheral blood. This receptor was obtained from an elderly man with active or convalescent COVID-19. The V call is TRBV2, the J call TRBJ2-6; 7 bases match TRBD1. DNA for the CDR3: TGTGCCAGTTACTCGCTGGGGACAGAGAGCTCTGGGGCCAACGTCCTGACTTTC. The encoded protein is CASYSLGTESSGANVLTF. The full variable domain, rest sourced from reference TRBV2 and TRBJ2-6, is EPEVTQTPSHQVTQMGQEVILRCVPISNHLYFYWYRQILGQKVEFLVSFYNNEISEKSEIFDDQFSVERPDGSNFTLKIRSTKLEDSAMYFCASYSLGTESSGANVLTFGAGSRLTVL.